These 8 T cell receptor beta chains share one sample of origin, sequenced in a study of T-cell reconstitution after alpha-beta-depleted transplantation in children. Unique molecular identifiers featured in how the TCRbeta library was prepared. TCRdb passed the PCR reads through MiXCR, listing each CDR3 protein once. The table has 300,000 to 350,000 distinct CDR3 sequences, roughly 21% seen once. Here the sequenced sample was PBMCs, mostly from graft donor cells, taken 180 days after TCRalphabeta/CD19-depleted stem cell transplant. Receptor source: a male patient younger than 18 who had a stem cell transplant for acute lymphoblastic leukemia, so the T cells may come from the graft donor.

This clonotype was counted only a few times. The rearrangement links TRBV18 to TRBJ2-1; 9 bases fit TRBD2. Germline CDR1 is KGHSH and CDR2 is LQKENI. There are 14 residues in the CDR3. The J segment lost 10 bases and the V segment lost 6 bases, leaving 10 bases of the junction unmatched. In nucleotides, the CDR3 is TGTGCCAGCTCCCCGACTAGCGGTTCACGAGAGCAGTTCTTC. Its protein product is CASSPTSGSREQFF.

The chain carries TRBV11-2 and TRBJ2-1; the match to TRBD2 covers 8 bases. The junction had 10 bases not matched to a gene; V was cut back by 5 bases and J by 7 bases. CDR1 SGHAT and CDR2 FQNNGV come from the germline V gene. This CDR3 is 15 amino acids long. The CDR3 region is CASSGAGLVGNEQFF. The CDR3 nucleotides are TGTGCCAGCAGCGGTGCGGGACTAGTTGGTAATGAGCAGTTCTTC.

J is TRBJ2-1 and V is TRBV5-6; TRBD2 matches at 8 bases. The germline V gene encodes CDR1 SGHDT and CDR2 YYEEEE. V shed 5 bases, J shed 7 bases, and the junction held 8 bases outside the gene matches. This CDR3 contains 14 residues. The CDR3 sequence: CASRDLERGNEQFF. For the CDR3, the DNA is TGTGCCAGCAGGGACTTAGAGCGGGGGAATGAGCAGTTCTTC.

The chain uses TRBV18 and TRBJ2-6; 10 nucleotides line up with TRBD1. CDR1 is KGHSH, CDR2 LQKENI, per germline. V was clipped by 3 bases and J by 1 base; unmatched bases: 12. The CDR3 extends over 20 amino acids. CDR3 nucleotides: TGTGCCAGCTCACCCCTGACAGGGGGCGTCCCATCTTCTGGGGCCAACGTCCTGACTTTC. Translated, it gives CASSPLTGGVPSSGANVLTF. Using reference TRBV18 and TRBJ2-6 for the parts outside the CDR3, the full variable domain is NAGVMQNPRHLVRRRGQEARLRCSPMKGHSHVYWYRQLPEEGLKFMVYLQKENIIDESGMPKERFSAEFPKEGPSILRIQQVVRGDSAAYFCASSPLTGGVPSSGANVLTFGAGSRLTVL.

V and J are TRBV10-3 and TRBJ2-7; perhaps TRBD1 as D (6 bases). The CDR3 sequence is 15 residues long. V gave up 5 bases and J gave up 2 bases, with 16 bases separating them. Germline V gene sequence: CDR1 ENHRY, CDR2 SYGVKD. The CDR3, as DNA: TGTGCCATCAGTCCAGGGGAAAGGAGGACCTACGAGCAGTACTTC. As protein: CAISPGERRTYEQYF.

This clonotype occurred a few times. The rearrangement links TRBV10-1 to TRBJ2-2, with D perhaps matching TRBD1 or TRBD2 (5 bases each). V was clipped by 5 bases and J by 2 bases, with 9 bases between them. Germline V gives CDR1 WNHNN, CDR2 SYGVQD (reference sequence). The CDR3 is 14 residues long. CDR3 in DNA: TGCGCCAGCAGTCGGGACCATAACACCGGGGAGCTGTTTTTT. Its translation: CASSRDHNTGELFF.

The CDR3 nucleotides read TGCGCCAGCAGCTTGGGAGTCACATTCACCGGGGAGCTGTTTTTT. It codes for CASSLGVTFTGELFF. The chain is built from TRBV5-1 and TRBJ2-2; D ambiguous. Germline CDR1 and CDR2: SGHRS and YFSETQ. With 0 bases removed from V and 4 bases from J, the gap between germline ends came to 10 bases. CDR3 length: 15 amino acids.

This clonotype was recorded at least ten times. V and J are TRBV5-6 and TRBJ2-5, with D tentatively TRBD2 (6 bases). From germline, CDR1 is SGHDT and CDR2 YYEEEE. Between the trimmed V and J ends, which lost 5 bases and 2 bases, there was a span of 10 bases. This CDR3 has 13 amino acids. The CDR3 loop is CASSWGLQETQYF. The CDR3 nucleotides are TGTGCCAGCAGTTGGGGACTGCAAGAGACCCAGTACTTC.